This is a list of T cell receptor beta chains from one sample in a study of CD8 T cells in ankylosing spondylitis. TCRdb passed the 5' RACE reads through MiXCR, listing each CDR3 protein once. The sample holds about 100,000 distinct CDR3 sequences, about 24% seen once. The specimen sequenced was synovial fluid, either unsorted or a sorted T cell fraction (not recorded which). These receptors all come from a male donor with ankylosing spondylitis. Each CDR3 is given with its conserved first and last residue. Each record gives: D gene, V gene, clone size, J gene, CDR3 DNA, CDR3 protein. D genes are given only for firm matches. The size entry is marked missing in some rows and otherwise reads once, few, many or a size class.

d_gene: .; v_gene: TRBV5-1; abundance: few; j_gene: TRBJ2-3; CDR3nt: TGCGCCAGCAGCACTTTGACTGCAACAGATACGCAGTATTTT; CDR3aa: CASSTLTATDTQYF
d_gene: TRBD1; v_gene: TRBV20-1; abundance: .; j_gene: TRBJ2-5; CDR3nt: TGCAGTGCTAACTCAGGACAGGGGGGACGGGAGACCCAGTACTTC; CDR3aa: CSANSGQGGRETQYF
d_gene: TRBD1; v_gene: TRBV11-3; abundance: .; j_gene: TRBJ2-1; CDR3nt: TGTGCCAGCAGCTTAGATCGACAGGGGGCGAAGAATGAGCAGTTCTTC; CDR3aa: CASSLDRQGAKNEQFF
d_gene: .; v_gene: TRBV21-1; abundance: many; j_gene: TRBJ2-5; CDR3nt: TGTGCCAGCAGCAAAGTTTGCGCTAGAGAGGCGGAGACCCAGTACTTC; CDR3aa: CASSKVCAREAETQYF
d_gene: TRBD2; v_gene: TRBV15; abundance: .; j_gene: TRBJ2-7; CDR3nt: TGTGCCACCAGCAGAACCGCGGGGGACCAGATAGACTTC; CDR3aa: CATSRTAGDQIDF
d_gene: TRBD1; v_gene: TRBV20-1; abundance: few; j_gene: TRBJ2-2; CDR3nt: TGCAGTGCTCCCGGACAGGGGAACTCGGGGACCGGGGAGCTGTTTTTT; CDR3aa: CSAPGQGNSGTGELFF
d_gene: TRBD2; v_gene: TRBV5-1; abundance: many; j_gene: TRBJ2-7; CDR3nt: TGCGCCAGCAGCCTCAAACTAGCGGGCCTCTACGAGCAGTACTTC; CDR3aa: CASSLKLAGLYEQYF
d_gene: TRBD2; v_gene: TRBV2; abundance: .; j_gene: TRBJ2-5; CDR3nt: TGTGCCAGCAGTTTCGGCGGGGGAGGGTTAGAGACCCAGTACTTC; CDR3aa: CASSFGGGGLETQYF
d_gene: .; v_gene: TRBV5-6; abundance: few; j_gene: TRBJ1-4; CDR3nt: TGTGCCAGCACTTTCCAAGGGAGTGATGAAAAACTGTTTTTT; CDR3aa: CASTFQGSDEKLFF
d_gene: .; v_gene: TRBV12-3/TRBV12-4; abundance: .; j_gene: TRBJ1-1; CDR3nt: TGTGCCAGCAACCCAAGTGGGCGGAGGGGCACTGAAGCTTTCTTT; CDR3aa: CASNPSGRRGTEAFF
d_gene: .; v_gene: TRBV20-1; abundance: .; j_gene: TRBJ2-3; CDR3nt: TGCAGTGCTCCGGCCCCCGGCGAGGGTTCAGATACGCAGTATTTT; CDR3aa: CSAPAPGEGSDTQYF
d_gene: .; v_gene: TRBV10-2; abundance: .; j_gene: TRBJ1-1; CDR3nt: TGCGCCAGCGGGGGAGATGAGAACACTGAAGCTTTCTTT; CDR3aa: CASGGDENTEAFF
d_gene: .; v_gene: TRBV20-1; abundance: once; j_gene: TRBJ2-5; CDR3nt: TGCAGTGCTAGACCCGACAGGACGAGGGAGACCCAGTACTTC; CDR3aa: CSARPDRTRETQYF
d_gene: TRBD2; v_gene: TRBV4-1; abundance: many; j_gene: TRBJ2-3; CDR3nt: TGCGCCAGCAGCCAAGCGGCTAGCGGGATAGGAGATACGCAGTATTTT; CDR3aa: CASSQAASGIGDTQYF
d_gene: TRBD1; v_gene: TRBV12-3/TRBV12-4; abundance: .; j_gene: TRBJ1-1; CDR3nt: TGTGCCAGCAGTTTAACAGGGGCCACTGAAGCTTTCTTT; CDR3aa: CASSLTGATEAFF
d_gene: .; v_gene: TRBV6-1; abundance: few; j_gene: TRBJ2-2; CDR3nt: TGTGCCAGCAGTCTCGGGGGGCCGGGCACCGGGGAGCTGTTTTTT; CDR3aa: CASSLGGPGTGELFF
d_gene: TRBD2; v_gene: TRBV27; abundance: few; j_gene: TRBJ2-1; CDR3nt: TGTGCCAGCAGTGTCCGACTAGCGGGACCTTACAATGAGCAGTTCTTC; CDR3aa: CASSVRLAGPYNEQFF
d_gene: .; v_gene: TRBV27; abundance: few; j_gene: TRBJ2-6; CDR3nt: TGTGCCAGCAGTTTAAGACTTCAAGGGGCTGGGGCCAACGTCCTGACTTTC; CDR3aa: CASSLRLQGAGANVLTF
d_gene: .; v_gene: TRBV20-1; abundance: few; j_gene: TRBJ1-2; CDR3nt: TGCAGTGCTAGCAACAGGGTTGGCTATGGCTACACCTTC; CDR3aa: CSASNRVGYGYTF
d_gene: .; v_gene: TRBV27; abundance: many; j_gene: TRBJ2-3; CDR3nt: TGTGCCAGCAGTCCCCGCGCCGCGGGAACTCCCACAGATACGCAGTATTTT; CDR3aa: CASSPRAAGTPTDTQYF
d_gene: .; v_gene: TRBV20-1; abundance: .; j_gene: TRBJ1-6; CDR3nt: TGCAGTGCTAGCGGCGTGGCGACAGGAACTACTTCACCCCTCCACTTT; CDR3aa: CSASGVATGTTSPLHF
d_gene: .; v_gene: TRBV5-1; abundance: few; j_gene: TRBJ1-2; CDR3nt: TGCGCCAGCAGCTTGGATCTGGGGAGCTATGGCTACACCTTC; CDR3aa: CASSLDLGSYGYTF
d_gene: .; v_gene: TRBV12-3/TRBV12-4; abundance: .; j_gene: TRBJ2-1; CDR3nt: TGTGCCAGCAGCCGGGACTACAATGAGCAGTTCTTC; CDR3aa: CASSRDYNEQFF
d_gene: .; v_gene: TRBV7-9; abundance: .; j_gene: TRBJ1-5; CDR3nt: TGTGCCAGCAGTAATACAGTGCTCGGGCCCCAGCATTTT; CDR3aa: CASSNTVLGPQHF
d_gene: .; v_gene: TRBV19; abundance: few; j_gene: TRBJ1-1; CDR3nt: TGTGCCAGTAGGTCCGAGCTTAACACTGAAGCTTTCTTT; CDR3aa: CASRSELNTEAFF
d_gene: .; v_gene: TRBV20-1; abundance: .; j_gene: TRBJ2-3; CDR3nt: TGCAGTGCTAGACCGGACGAAACGCAGTATTTT; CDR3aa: CSARPDETQYF
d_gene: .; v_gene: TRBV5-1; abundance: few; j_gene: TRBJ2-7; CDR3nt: TGCGCCAGCAGCTTGGACAGGGACTACGAGCAGTACTTC; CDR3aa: CASSLDRDYEQYF